The 21 T cell receptor beta chains presented below share a single source sample, sequenced in a study of OX40 agonist ivuxolimab in advanced cancers. Measured with immunoSEQ multiplex PCR; TCRdb has only the in-frame clones, and not every one. Among 45,000 to 50,000 clones listed, approximately 90% were seen once. The sequences come from CD4+ or CD8+ T cells sorted from blood, collected in a trial of the OX40 agonist ivuxolimab. These receptors were obtained from an adult with an advanced solid tumor such as melanoma, head and neck, liver or kidney cancer.

This clone was seen just once. The chain uses TRBV29-1 and TRBJ1-2, with 7 bases identical to TRBD1. The CDR3 has 11 amino acids. Trimming took 2 bases from V and 12 from J; bases not matched to a gene: 6. The V gene's germline CDR1 is SQVTM and CDR2 ANQGSEA. The CDR3: CSVEQGGGDTF. The CDR3, as DNA: TGCAGCGTTGAACAGGGGGGTGGGGACACCTTC.

The rearrangement links TRBV7-3 to TRBJ2-7; the D gene is possibly TRBD2 (6 bases). Trimming took 5 bases from V and 6 from J, leaving 23 bases between them. This CDR3 comprises 16 residues. From germline, CDR1 is SGHTA and CDR2 FQGTGA. CDR3 sequence reads: CASSPKIGRPIGEQYF. CDR3 in DNA: TGTGCCAGCAGCCCCAAGATCGGGAGACCAATTGGCGAGCAGTACTTC.

This chain connects TRBV7-9 to TRBJ1-1; D unresolved. V was clipped by 0 bases and J by 6 bases, with 8 bases between them. The CDR3 covers 13 residues. Germline V lookup: CDR1 SEHNR, CDR2 FQNEAQ (reference sequence). For the CDR3, the DNA is TGTGCCAGCAGCTTAGCGTTACTACCTGAAGCTTTCTTT. Amino acids: CASSLALLPEAFF.

The J gene is TRBJ1-1, the V gene TRBV18; D is unresolved. CDR1 and CDR2 from the germline V gene are KGHSH and LQKENI. V gave up 8 bases and J gave up 2 bases, with 12 bases separating them. The CDR3 is 13 residues long. In DNA form, the CDR3 reads TGTGCCAGCAACTTTGAGGGAAACACTGAAGCTTTCTTT. Translating it yields CASNFEGNTEAFF.

The chain joins TRBV6-6 to TRBJ2-7; TRBD2 aligns across 11 bases. The V gene end was trimmed by 0 bases and the J gene end by 4 bases; junction bases not matched to a gene: 5. The CDR3 has 16 residues. Germline-derived CDR1 and CDR2 are MNHNY and SVGAGI (reference sequence). CDR3 sequence reads: CASSYSKTSGDYEQYF. The CDR3 DNA follows: TGTGCCAGCAGTTACTCGAAGACTAGCGGGGATTACGAGCAGTACTTC.

As DNA, the CDR3 is TGTGCCAGTAGTATAGATCTTCGACCGAACACTGAAGCTTTCTTT. Translated: CASSIDLRPNTEAFF. The chain joins TRBV19 to TRBJ1-1, with unresolved D. The CDR3 has 15 amino acids. Trimming took 0 bases from V and 1 from J, leaving 9 bases between them. Per the germline V gene, CDR1 is LNHDA and CDR2 is SQIVND (reference sequence).

V gene TRBV12-2 combines with J gene TRBJ1-5. TRBV12-2 is recorded as a pseudogene. This CDR3 has 14 residues. CDR3 in amino acids: CASRLARTNQPQHF. Here the CDR3 DNA reads TGTGCAAGTCGCTTAGCACGCACCAATCAGCCCCAGCATTTT.

The chain uses TRBV2 and TRBJ2-3; D ambiguous. CDR3 length equals 13 residues. Between the trimmed V and J ends, which lost 1 base and 7 bases, there was a span of 9 bases. Germline assignment: CDR1 SNHLY and CDR2 FYNNEI. The CDR3 protein is CASSEGTIHTQYF. DNA for the CDR3: TGTGCCAGCAGTGAAGGGACCATCCATACGCAGTATTTT.

The chain recombines TRBV6-1 with TRBJ2-7, with TRBD1 as a possible D gene (5 bases). V lost 4 bases, J lost 0 bases, and 7 bases lay in between. CDR1 and CDR2 (germline): MNHNS, SASEGT. The CDR3 is made up of 13 amino acids. This CDR3 reads CASSGQFSYEQYF. The CDR3 DNA reads as TGTGCCAGCAGTGGACAGTTCTCCTACGAGCAGTACTTC.

The chain uses TRBV27 and TRBJ2-7, with TRBD1 matching 7 bases. Germline trimming cut 8 bases from V and 2 bases from J; bases unmatched to any gene: 6. The germline gives CDR1 MNHEY, CDR2 SMNVEV (reference sequence). There are 13 residues in the CDR3. CDR3 residues: CASGAQGAYEQYF. CDR3 DNA sequence: TGTGCCAGCGGTGCCCAGGGGGCCTACGAGCAGTACTTC.

This chain uses TRBV21-1 with TRBJ1-4. TRBV21-1 is designated a pseudogene. The CDR3 spans 16 residues. The CDR3 reads CASSLTRGDKGEKLFF. The CDR3 bases are TGTGCCAGCAGCCTCACGAGGGGGGACAAGGGTGAAAAACTGTTTTTT.

J is TRBJ1-5 and V is TRBV4-1; 7 positions agree with TRBD1. Germline CDR1 and CDR2: MGHRA and YSYEKL. Unmatched junction bases numbered 6, after V lost 3 bases and J lost 1 base. The CDR3 extends over 16 amino acids. CDR3 region: CASSQSGGLSNQPQHF. The CDR3 coding sequence is TGCGCCAGCAGCCAGTCAGGGGGTTTAAGCAATCAGCCCCAGCATTTT.

In nucleotides, the CDR3 is TGTGCCAGCAGCTTCGGGGCGGGAGACCCCAATGAGCAGTTCTTC. Encoded protein: CASSFGAGDPNEQFF. The chain uses TRBV7-6 and TRBJ2-1; TRBD2 aligns across 7 bases. Germline CDR1 and CDR2: SGHVS and FNYEAQ. The CDR3 totals 15 residues. With 3 bases clipped from V and 6 bases from J, the junction kept 8 bases outside the gene matches.

The CDR3 protein is CASSQVQGTGELFF. The CDR3 coding sequence is TGCGCCAGCAGCCAAGTGCAAGGCACCGGGGAGCTGTTTTTT. V gene TRBV4-1 combines with J gene TRBJ2-2, with D unresolved. The V gene lost 1 base and the J gene lost 4 bases, with 7 bases spanning the gap. This CDR3 contains 14 residues. Germline V CDR1 and CDR2: MGHRA, YSYEKL.

The table lists this clone with a count of one. This chain connects TRBV7-9 to TRBJ1-1; 7 positions agree with TRBD1. Per the germline V gene, CDR1 is SEHNR and CDR2 is FQNEAQ (reference sequence). The CDR3 is 15 residues long. J lost 5 bases, V lost 5 bases, and 11 bases had no gene match. CDR3: CASSTPTGIGTEAFF. The CDR3 DNA reads TGTGCCAGCAGCACGCCGACAGGGATCGGAACTGAAGCTTTCTTT.

This clone has a single count. The gene calls are TRBV7-6 and TRBJ2-3; D gene unclear. This CDR3 is 15 amino acids long. In germline, CDR1 is SGHVS, CDR2 FNYEAQ. V dropped 1 base and J dropped 2 bases, with 10 bases sitting between them. The CDR3 coding sequence is TGTGCCAGCAGCTTAGAAATGGACCTCACAGATACGCAGTATTTT. Amino acid sequence: CASSLEMDLTDTQYF.

The chain has TRBV6-5 and TRBJ2-5; TRBD1 matches at 7 bases. The J segment lost 5 bases and the V segment lost 6 bases, leaving 9 bases of the junction unmatched. This CDR3 comprises 14 residues. Germline V gives CDR1 MNHEY, CDR2 SVGAGI. CDR3 sequence: CASSLETGPETQYF. As DNA, the CDR3 is TGTGCCAGCAGCCTAGAGACAGGGCCGGAGACCCAGTACTTC.

This chain links TRBV27 with TRBJ2-1; D unclear. The CDR3 extends over 14 amino acids. CDR1 is MNHEY and CDR2 is SMNVEV in the germline V gene (reference sequence). V lost 0 bases, J lost 3 bases, and 6 bases lay in between. The CDR3 region has the DNA TGTGCCAGCAGTTTATCGGACGTCTACAATGAGCAGTTCTTC. It yields the protein CASSLSDVYNEQFF.

The rearrangement uses TRBV7-2 and TRBJ2-7; TRBD2 matches at 7 bases. J was trimmed by 6 bases and V by 5 bases; bases with no gene match: 7. The CDR3 loop spans 13 amino acids. CDR1 and CDR2 (germline): SGHTA, FQGNSA. CDR3 coding DNA: TGTGCCAGCAGCACGGCAGGCGGGAGCGAGCAGTACTTC. Encoded protein: CASSTAGGSEQYF.

V usage is TRBV4-2 and J usage is TRBJ2-7; tentative D call: TRBD2 (5 bases). Trimming took off 9 bases at V and 2 bases at J, with 14 bases between the two ends. The CDR3 spans 13 residues. Germline assignment: CDR1 LGHNA and CDR2 YNFKEQ. CDR3 bases: TGTGCCAGTGGGAGCGGAACGACCTACGAGCAGTACTTC. Amino acids: CASGSGTTYEQYF.

The rearrangement links TRBV9 to TRBJ2-1, with no clear D. Germline V CDR1 and CDR2: SGDLS, YYNGEE. Trimming shortened V by 3 bases and J by 2 bases, and 9 bases separated the two germline ends. The CDR3 has 14 residues. CDR3 residues: CASSDRETYNEQFF. The CDR3 DNA reads TGTGCCAGCAGCGACCGAGAAACCTACAATGAGCAGTTCTTC. The full variable domain, in which reference TRBV9 and TRBJ2-1 provide the parts outside the CDR3, is DSGVTQTPKHLITATGQRVTLRCSPRSGDLSVYWYQQSLDQGLQFLIQYYNGEERAKGNILERFSAQQFPDLHSELNLSSLELGDSALYFCASSDRETYNEQFFGPGTRLTVL.